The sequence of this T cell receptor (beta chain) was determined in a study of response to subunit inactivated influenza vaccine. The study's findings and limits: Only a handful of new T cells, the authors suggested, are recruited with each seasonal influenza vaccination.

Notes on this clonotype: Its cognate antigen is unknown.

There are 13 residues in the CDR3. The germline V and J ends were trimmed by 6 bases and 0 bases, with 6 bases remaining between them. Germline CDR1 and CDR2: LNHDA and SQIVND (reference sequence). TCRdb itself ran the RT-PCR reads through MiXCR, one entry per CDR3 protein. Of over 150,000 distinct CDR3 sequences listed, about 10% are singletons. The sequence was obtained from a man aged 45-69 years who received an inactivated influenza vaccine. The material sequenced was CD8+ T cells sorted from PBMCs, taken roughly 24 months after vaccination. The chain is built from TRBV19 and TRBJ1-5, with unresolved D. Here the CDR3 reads CASRPYSNQPQHF. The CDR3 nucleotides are TGTGCCAGTAGGCCATATAGCAATCAGCCCCAGCATTTT.